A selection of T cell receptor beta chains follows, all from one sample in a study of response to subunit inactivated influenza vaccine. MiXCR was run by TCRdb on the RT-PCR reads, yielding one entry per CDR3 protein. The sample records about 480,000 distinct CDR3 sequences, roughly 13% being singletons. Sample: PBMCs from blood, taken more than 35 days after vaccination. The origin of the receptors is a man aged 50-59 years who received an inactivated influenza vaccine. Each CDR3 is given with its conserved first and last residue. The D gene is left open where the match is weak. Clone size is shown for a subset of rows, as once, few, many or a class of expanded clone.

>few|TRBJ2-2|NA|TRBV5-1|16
TGCGCCAGCAGAGTGGTCGGACCAACTTCGGCCGGGGAGCTGTTTTTT
CASRVVGPTSAGELFF
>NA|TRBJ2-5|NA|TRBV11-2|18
TGTGCCAGCAGCGCACAGGAACCTGGGGATAGGTACCAAGAGACCCAGTACTTC
CASSAQEPGDRYQETQYF
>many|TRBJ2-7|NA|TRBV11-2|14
TGTGCCAGCAGCTTGGGCAGGGGACGCTACGAGCAGTACTTC
CASSLGRGRYEQYF
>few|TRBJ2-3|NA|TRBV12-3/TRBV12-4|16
TGTGCCAGCAGTTTAGGTCCCTCCTTATACACAGATACGCAGTATTTT
CASSLGPSLYTDTQYF
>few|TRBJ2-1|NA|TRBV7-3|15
TGTGCCAGCAGCCCCACAGGGACCCATAACAATGAGCAGTTCTTC
CASSPTGTHNNEQFF
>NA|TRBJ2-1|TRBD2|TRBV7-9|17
TGTGCCAGCAGCCGATACCTTCTAGCGGGCCCTTACAATGAGCAGTTCTTC
CASSRYLLAGPYNEQFF
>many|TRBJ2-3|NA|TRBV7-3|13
TGTGCCAGCAGCTTAGTCCCCCGGGATACGCAGTATTTT
CASSLVPRDTQYF
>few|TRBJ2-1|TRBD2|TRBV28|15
TGTGCCAGCAGTTTACCAACCTCTAGCGGGGGGGAGGGGTTCTTC
CASSLPTSSGGEGFF
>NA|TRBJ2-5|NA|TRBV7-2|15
TGTGCCAGCAGCCCCCTCCAGGTGGAAGGGTGGACCCAGTACTTC
CASSPLQVEGWTQYF
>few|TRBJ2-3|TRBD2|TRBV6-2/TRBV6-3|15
TGTGCCAGCAGAAGACTAGCGGGGGGCCCAGATACGCAGTATTTT
CASRRLAGGPDTQYF
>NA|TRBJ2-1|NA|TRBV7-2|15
TGTGCCAGCAGCCCCCACCCACTCTCCTACAATGAGCAGTTCTTC
CASSPHPLSYNEQFF
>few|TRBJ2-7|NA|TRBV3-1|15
TGTGCCAGCAGCCAAGATGGGGGACGTGGAGTGCAGCAGTACTTC
CASSQDGGRGVQQYF
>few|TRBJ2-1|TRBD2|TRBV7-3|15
TGTGCCAGCAGCTCACCGGGGCGGGAGCGAAATGAGCAGTTCTTC
CASSSPGRERNEQFF
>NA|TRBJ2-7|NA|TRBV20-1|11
TGCAGTGCGAAGAGGCCCTACGAGCAGTACTTC
CSAKRPYEQYF
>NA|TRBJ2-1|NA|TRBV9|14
TGTGCCAGCAGCGTAGTCGGACGGTACAATGAGCAGTTCTTC
CASSVVGRYNEQFF
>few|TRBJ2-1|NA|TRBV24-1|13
TGTGCCACCAGTGATCCAACCCGCCATGAGCAGTTCTTC
CATSDPTRHEQFF
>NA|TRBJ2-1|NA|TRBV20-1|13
TGCAGTGCTAGGGGGGCGGGGTCCGCTGAGCAGTTCTTC
CSARGAGSAEQFF
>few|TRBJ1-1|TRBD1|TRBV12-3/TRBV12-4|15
TGTGCCAGCAGTTTACCTGGACAGGGATTGGAAGAAGCTTTCTTT
CASSLPGQGLEEAFF
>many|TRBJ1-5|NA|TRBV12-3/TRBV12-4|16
TGTGCCAGCAGTTTCGGTCTGTGGAAGGGCAATCAGCCCCAGCATTTT
CASSFGLWKGNQPQHF
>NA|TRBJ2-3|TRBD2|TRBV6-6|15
TGTGCCAGCATCCGGACTAGCGGGAGAGCAGATACGCAGTATTTT
CASIRTSGRADTQYF
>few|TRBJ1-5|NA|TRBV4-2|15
TGTGCCAGCAGCCAAGACAAGGGGAGCAATCAGCCCCAGCATTTT
CASSQDKGSNQPQHF
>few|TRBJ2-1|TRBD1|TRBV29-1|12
TGCAGCGGACAGGGGGCGTACAATGAGCAGTTCTTC
CSGQGAYNEQFF
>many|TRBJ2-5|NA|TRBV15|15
TGTGCCACCAGCAGAGTTTACGAGGGACAAGAGACCCAGTACTTC
CATSRVYEGQETQYF
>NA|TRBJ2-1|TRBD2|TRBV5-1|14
TGCGCCAGCAGCTTGGAGGGTAGCGGGGGGTCCCCACTCTTC
CASSLEGSGGSPLF
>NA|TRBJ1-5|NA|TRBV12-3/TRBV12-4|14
TGTGCCAGCAGTTTTGGGGACACAAATCAGCCCCAGCATTTT
CASSFGDTNQPQHF
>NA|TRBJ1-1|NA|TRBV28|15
TGTGCCAGCAGTTATCTGACCCGATTGAACACTGAAGCTTTCTTT
CASSYLTRLNTEAFF
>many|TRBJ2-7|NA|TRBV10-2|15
TGCGCCAGCAGTGAGTCGGGGCAGCCCCCCTACGAGCAGTACTTC
CASSESGQPPYEQYF
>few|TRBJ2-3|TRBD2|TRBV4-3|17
TGCGCCAGCAGCCAAGAGTATAGCGGGGGGGCTTTAGATACGCAGTATTTT
CASSQEYSGGALDTQYF
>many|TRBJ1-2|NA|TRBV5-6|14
TGTGCCAGCAGCTTTGGACAATCTAACTATGGCTACACCTTC
CASSFGQSNYGYTF
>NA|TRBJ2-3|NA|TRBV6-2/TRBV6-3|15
TGTGCCAGCAGTTTTTTTGGGGGCCACACAGATACGCAGTATTTT
CASSFFGGHTDTQYF
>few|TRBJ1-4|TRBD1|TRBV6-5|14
TGTGCCAGCAGTACCCGACAGGGGAATGAAAAACTGTTTTTT
CASSTRQGNEKLFF
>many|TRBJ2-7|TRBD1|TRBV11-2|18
TGTGCCAGCAGCTATAGGACAGGGGGCGCTGGGGGCCACTACGAGCAGTACTTC
CASSYRTGGAGGHYEQYF
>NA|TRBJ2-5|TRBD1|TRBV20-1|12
TGCAGTGCCAACAGGGGTAGAGAGACCCAGTACTTC
CSANRGRETQYF
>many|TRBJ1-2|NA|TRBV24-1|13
TGTGCCACCAGTGATTTGTACGGGTATGGCTACACCTTC
CATSDLYGYGYTF
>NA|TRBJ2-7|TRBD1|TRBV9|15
TGTGCCAGCAGCGCGCGCGGGACAGGGCGTGACGAGCAGTACTTC
CASSARGTGRDEQYF
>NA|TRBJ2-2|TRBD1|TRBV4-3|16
TGCGCCAGCAGCCGAGAGACAGGGCCCAACACCGGGGAGCTGTTTTTT
CASSRETGPNTGELFF
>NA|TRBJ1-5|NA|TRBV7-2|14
TGTGCCAGCAGCTTAGCAGGGAGTAGTCAGCCCCAGCATTTT
CASSLAGSSQPQHF
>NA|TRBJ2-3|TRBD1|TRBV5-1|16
TGCGCCAGCAGCTCGACTGGTGGGACAGGGTGGGATACGCAGTATTTT
CASSSTGGTGWDTQYF
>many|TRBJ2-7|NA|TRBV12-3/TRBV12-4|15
TGTGCCAGCAGTTTAGAAGCAGGGCCCTCCTACGAGCAGTACTTC
CASSLEAGPSYEQYF
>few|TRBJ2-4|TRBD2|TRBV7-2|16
TGTGCCAGCAGCTTAGCGGGCGGGAGAGTAAAAAACATTCAGTACTTC
CASSLAGGRVKNIQYF
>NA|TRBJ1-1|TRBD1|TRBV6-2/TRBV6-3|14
TGTGCCAGCGGAACGGACAGGGGGTACACTGAAGCTTTCTTT
CASGTDRGYTEAFF
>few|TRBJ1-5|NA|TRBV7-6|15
TGTGCCAGCAGCTCCACAAACAGTGGCAATCAGCCCCAGCATTTT
CASSSTNSGNQPQHF
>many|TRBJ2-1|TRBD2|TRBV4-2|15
TGTGCCAGCAGCCAAGATAAGACTAGCCTGAGGGTGCAGTTCTTC
CASSQDKTSLRVQFF
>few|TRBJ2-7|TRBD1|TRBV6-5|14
TGTGCCAGCAGTTACCGGACAGGGGGCCACGAGCAGTACTTC
CASSYRTGGHEQYF
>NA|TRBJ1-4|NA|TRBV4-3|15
TGCGCCAGCAGCCAAGTATTTCGGGGTAATGAAAAACTGTTTTTT
CASSQVFRGNEKLFF
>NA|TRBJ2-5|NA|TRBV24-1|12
TGTGCCACCAGTGTTGGAGGCGAGACCCAGTACTTC
CATSVGGETQYF
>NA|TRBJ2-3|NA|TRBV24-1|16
TGTGCCACCAGTGACTCGGGCCCTGAGGGGACAGATACGCAGTATTTT
CATSDSGPEGTDTQYF
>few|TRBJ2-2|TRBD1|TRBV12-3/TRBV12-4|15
TGTGCCAGCACTTCGGGACAGGGATTGGCCGGGGAGCTGTTTTTT
CASTSGQGLAGELFF
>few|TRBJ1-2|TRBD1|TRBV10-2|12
TGCGCCAGCAGCCAGGGGGATTTGGGCTACACCTTC
CASSQGDLGYTF
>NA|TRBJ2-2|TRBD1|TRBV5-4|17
TGTGCCAGCAGCTTAGGGACAGGACTAATCTACACCGGGGAGCTGTTTTTT
CASSLGTGLIYTGELFF
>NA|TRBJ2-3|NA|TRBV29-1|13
TGCAGCGTTGAAGAGGGGGCTGGAGATACGCAGTATTTT
CSVEEGAGDTQYF
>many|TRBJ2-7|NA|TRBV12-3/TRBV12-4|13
TGTGCCAGCAGGGCGCGGGACAGCTACGAGCAGTACTTC
CASRARDSYEQYF